Each of the 19 T cell receptor beta chains below was sequenced from the same sample in a study of blood T cell repertoires in COVID-19. The assay was immunoSEQ multiplex PCR, and TCRdb's table has in-frame clones only and misses some. The sample shows 150,000 to 200,000 clones, 90% of them seen only once. Sequences were obtained from peripheral blood. These TCRs come from a man in his fifties or sixties with active or convalescent COVID-19.

This clone was seen a few times. The chain carries TRBV18 and TRBJ1-1, with a tentative D call TRBD1 (6 bases). CDR1 and CDR2 (germline): KGHSH, LQKENI. The CDR3 sequence is 14 residues long. Trimming took 5 bases from V and 6 from J, leaving 16 bases between them. The CDR3 region has the DNA TGTGCCAGCTCAGCAGAACCACAGGGAGCTGAAGCTTTCTTT. Translated, it gives CASSAEPQGAEAFF. Based on the CDR3 plus reference TRBV18 and TRBJ1-1, the full variable domain is NAGVMQNPRHLVRRRGQEARLRCSPMKGHSHVYWYRQLPEEGLKFMVYLQKENIIDESGMPKERFSAEFPKEGPSILRIQQVVRGDSAAYFCASSAEPQGAEAFFGQGTRLTVV.

This chain links TRBV5-1 with TRBJ1-1; the D is unclear. The CDR3 covers 13 residues. CDR1 is SGHRS, CDR2 YFSETQ, per germline. The ends were cut back, 0 bases at V and 2 bases at J, with 5 bases in the middle. The CDR3 is CASSLGANTEAFF. The CDR3 bases are TGCGCCAGCAGCTTGGGGGCCAACACTGAAGCTTTCTTT.

V usage is TRBV5-4 and J usage is TRBJ2-5; 9 bases are a match to TRBD2. This CDR3 spans 16 amino acids. Per germline, CDR1 SGHNT and CDR2 YYREEE (reference sequence). The V segment lost 2 bases and the J segment 3 bases; nucleotides outside the gene matches: 8. The CDR3 reads CASSFGLAGQKETQYF. The CDR3 region has the DNA TGTGCCAGCAGCTTCGGTCTAGCGGGGCAGAAAGAGACCCAGTACTTC.

The V call is TRBV9, the J call TRBJ1-1, with D possibly being TRBD1 (6 bases). Trimming cost V 3 bases and J 4 bases, with 16 bases left between them. Germline V gives CDR1 SGDLS, CDR2 YYNGEE. This CDR3 region has 15 residues. This CDR3 reads CASSAPGQPLTEAFF. In nucleotides, the CDR3 is TGTGCCAGCAGCGCCCCAGGACAGCCCCTCACTGAAGCTTTCTTT.

V usage is TRBV7-9 and J usage is TRBJ2-6; TRBD1 aligns across 8 bases. Germline V gene data show CDR1 as SEHNR and CDR2 as FQNEAQ (reference sequence). This CDR3 has 18 residues. The trim removed 1 base at V and 6 bases at J, leaving 11 bases unmatched. The CDR3 sequence is CASSLGQGASGVANVLTF. CDR3 nucleotides: TGTGCCAGCAGCTTAGGCCAGGGGGCCTCTGGGGTGGCCAACGTCCTGACTTTC.

V gene TRBV12-3 or TRBV12-4 combines with J gene TRBJ2-2; perhaps TRBD1 as D (5 bases). V was shortened by 6 bases and J by 6 bases, with 8 bases between the two germline ends. The CDR3 contains 12 residues. The chain's CDR3 is CASRSRAGELFF. CDR3 coding DNA: TGTGCCAGCAGGTCCAGGGCCGGGGAGCTGTTTTTT.

V is TRBV6-5 and J is TRBJ2-3; D is ambiguous. V was cut by 8 bases and J by 6 bases, with 9 bases left in between. Germline loops: CDR1 MNHEY, CDR2 SVGAGI. The CDR3 loop spans 11 amino acids. The CDR3 nucleotides read TGTGCCAGCTATAAGCCCGATACGCAGTATTTT. This gives the protein CASYKPDTQYF.

The chain carries TRBV6-2 or TRBV6-3 and TRBJ1-2; tentative D call: TRBD1 (5 bases). The CDR3 totals 14 residues. The germline V gene has CDR1 MNHEY and CDR2 SVGEGT. Trimming removed 0 bases at V and 9 bases at J, with 14 bases between. The CDR3 reads CASSYSGGAPSYTF. CDR3 in DNA: TGTGCCAGCAGTTACTCCGGAGGGGCGCCCAGCTACACCTTC.

This clone was observed once. This sequence joins TRBV6-5 and TRBJ2-7; D perhaps matches TRBD1 (6 bases). The CDR3 is 13 amino acids. V lost 6 bases to trimming and J lost 3 bases, with 12 bases between them. Germline CDR1 reads MNHEY; CDR2 reads SVGAGI. CDR3 nucleotide sequence: TGTGCCAGCAGGATGACAGGAGACTACGAGCAGTACTTC. Residues: CASRMTGDYEQYF.

The chain joins TRBV3-1 (or the pseudogene TRBV3-2) to TRBJ1-1, with no clear D. CDR3 size: 16 residues. V lost 0 bases, J lost 4 bases, and 15 bases lay in between. Germline assignment: CDR1 LGHDT and CDR2 YNNKEL (reference sequence). The CDR3, as DNA: TGTGCCAGCAGCCAAGATGGAGGTGGGAGTTTCACTGAAGCTTTCTTT. Residues: CASSQDGGGSFTEAFF.

J is TRBJ1-2 and V is TRBV2; D remains unclear. Trimming pared 8 bases from V and 0 bases from J, leaving 19 bases between. This CDR3 is built from 16 residues. The germline gives CDR1 SNHLY, CDR2 FYNNEI. The CDR3 sequence is CASSLLVGGANYGYTF. DNA of the CDR3: TGTGCCAGCTCATTGCTTGTCGGAGGCGCTAACTATGGCTACACCTTC.

The V call is TRBV19, the J call TRBJ2-2, with D maybe TRBD1 (6 bases). Germline V CDR1 and CDR2: LNHDA, SQIVND (reference sequence). The CDR3 length is 14 residues. Trimming pared 10 bases from V and 5 bases from J, leaving 17 bases between. The chain's CDR3 is CANKPQGTTGELFF. In DNA, the CDR3 is TGTGCCAATAAACCTCAGGGGACGACCGGGGAGCTGTTTTTT.

The rearrangement uses TRBV5-1 and TRBJ1-3; D is uncertain. The CDR3 has 15 amino acids. Germline V gene lookup returns CDR1 SGHRS and CDR2 YFSETQ. V shed 1 base and J shed 0 bases, with 8 bases lying between them. The CDR3 here is CASSLPGSSGNTIYF. CDR3 DNA: TGCGCCAGCAGCTTGCCGGGTAGCTCTGGAAACACCATATATTTT. The full variable domain, rest sourced from reference TRBV5-1 and TRBJ1-3, is KAGVTQTPRYLIKTRGQQVTLSCSPISGHRSVSWYQQTPGQGLQFLFEYFSETQRNKGNFPGRFSGRQFSNSRSEMNVSTLELGDSALYLCASSLPGSSGNTIYFGEGSWLTVV.

This CDR3 reads CASSSQGGNEQFF. In DNA, the CDR3 is TGTGCCAGCAGCTCCCAAGGCGGGAATGAGCAGTTCTTC. This rearrangement joins TRBV5-4 to TRBJ2-1, with D possibly TRBD2 on 5 matching bases. CDR1 and CDR2 from the germline V gene are SGHNT and YYREEE (reference sequence). CDR3 length: 13 amino acids. Trimming took off 3 bases at V and 7 bases at J, with 11 bases between the two ends.

The chain combines TRBV9 with TRBJ2-3; D not resolved. This CDR3 is 16 amino acids long. Germline V gene sequence: CDR1 SGDLS, CDR2 YYNGEE. Trimming removed 6 bases at V and 0 bases at J, with 17 bases between. DNA of the CDR3: TGTGCCAGCACCTATGATCAGGCAACTAGCACAGATACGCAGTATTTT. Protein sequence: CASTYDQATSTDTQYF. Complete variable domain (other parts from reference TRBV9 and TRBJ2-3): DSGVTQTPKHLITATGQRVTLRCSPRSGDLSVYWYQQSLDQGLQFLIQYYNGEERAKGNILERFSAQQFPDLHSELNLSSLELGDSALYFCASTYDQATSTDTQYFGPGTRLTVL.

V gene TRBV5-1 combines with J gene TRBJ1-1; 7 positions agree with TRBD1. Losses at the gene ends were 6 bases for V and 5 bases for J; bases not matched to a gene: 10. The CDR3 totals 14 residues. Germline assignment: CDR1 SGHRS and CDR2 YFSETQ. CDR3 region: CASNVGGLGTEAFF. The CDR3 coding sequence is TGCGCCAGCAATGTAGGGGGCCTCGGAACTGAAGCTTTCTTT.

The chain recombines TRBV27 with TRBJ1-6; 10 bases fit TRBD1. The CDR3 covers 14 residues. Germline assignment: CDR1 MNHEY and CDR2 SMNVEV (reference sequence). J lost 10 bases, V lost 6 bases, and 6 bases had no gene match. The CDR3: CASRRDRGQSPLHF. The CDR3 DNA reads as TGTGCCAGCAGAAGGGACAGGGGACAGTCACCCCTCCACTTT.

The chain recombines TRBV4-1 with TRBJ1-1; the D is unclear. Germline V CDR1 and CDR2: MGHRA, YSYEKL. Trimming pared 5 bases from V and 1 base from J, leaving 8 bases between. The length of the CDR3 is 13 residues. Here the CDR3 reads CASSTRPNTEAFF. CDR3 bases: TGCGCCAGCAGCACACGCCCGAACACTGAAGCTTTCTTT.

The rearrangement links TRBV6-5 to TRBJ1-6; D unclear. The CDR3 loop spans 16 amino acids. Looked up from germline, CDR1 is MNHEY and CDR2 is SVGAGI. With 0 bases removed from V and 7 bases from J, the gap between germline ends came to 13 bases. CDR3 DNA: TGTGCCAGCAGTTACTCGGCGGTTCGACCGAATTCACCCCTCCACTTT. Amino acids: CASSYSAVRPNSPLHF.